The entry below gives a single T cell receptor beta chain sequence along with its context. After constant-region reverse-primer amplification, full-length variable regions underwent semi-nested PCR with Nested Universal Primer A. TCRdb re-analysed the 5' RACE reads in MiXCR, keeping a single row per CDR3 protein. Of over 50,000 distinct CDR3 sequences in the sample, around 30% are singletons; the top ten hold roughly 2.5%. The V gene's germline CDR1 is MNHNY and CDR2 SVGAGI (reference sequence). Germline trimming cut 6 bases from V and 4 bases from J; bases unmatched to any gene: 5. This CDR3 is 13 amino acids long.

The sequenced sample consisted of tumor-infiltrating naive CD4+ T cells sorted from the breast tumor. Stated subset: naive CD4+ T cells, CD4+CD45RA+CD25-. The clonotype originates from a female donor with breast cancer. This sequence joins TRBV6-6 and TRBJ1-2; 7 bases line up with TRBD1. DNA of the CDR3: TGTGCCAGCAGACCCGGACAGGTCTATGGCTACACCTTC. Translating it yields CASRPGQVYGYTF.